This TCR beta chain was found in a study of blood T cell repertoires in COVID-19. Overall study context: T cells, B-cell-depleted T cells, or PBMCs provided the cDNA or gDNA that served as material.

The CDR3 is 16 amino acids. Germline values: CDR1 SGDLS, CDR2 YYNGEE. J lost 9 bases, V lost 4 bases, and 11 bases had no gene match. TCRdb's copy holds only in-frame clones and misses some; the assay was immunoSEQ multiplex PCR. The sample consists of about 260,000 clones, approximately 80% of them appearing once. The receptor's source is a man in his sixties with acute or convalescent COVID-19. The source material was peripheral blood. This chain connects TRBV9 to TRBJ1-6; 9 positions agree with TRBD1. Here the CDR3 reads CASSTEQGQGASPLHF. CDR3 nucleotides: TGTGCCAGCAGCACGGAGCAGGGACAGGGAGCTTCACCCCTCCACTTT. The variable domain in full, completed from reference TRBV9 and TRBJ1-6, reads DSGVTQTPKHLITATGQRVTLRCSPRSGDLSVYWYQQSLDQGLQFLIQYYNGEERAKGNILERFSAQQFPDLHSELNLSSLELGDSALYFCASSTEQGQGASPLHFGNGTRLTVT.